This entry lists 25 T cell receptor beta chains sequenced from one sample in a study of blood T cell repertoires in COVID-19. This table comes from immunoSEQ multiplex PCR, and its TCRdb copy is limited to in-frame clones, with some not included. This table holds around 340,000 clones, less than 90% found once. The specimen was peripheral blood. The receptors were sampled from an older woman with COVID-19, enrolled during active disease.

The CDR3 reads CATSEAGFAGYTF. CDR3 in DNA: TGTGCCACCAGTGAGGCAGGGTTTGCAGGCTACACCTTC. The V call is TRBV24-1, the J call TRBJ1-2; maybe TRBD1 (5 bases). Germline CDR1 reads KGHDR; CDR2 reads SFDVKD. This CDR3 has 13 amino acids. Trimming removed 4 bases from V and 8 bases from J, with 13 bases in between.

This chain connects TRBV6-5 to TRBJ2-1, with 9 bases fitting TRBD1. J was trimmed by 4 bases and V by 4 bases; bases with no gene match: 8. Germline-derived CDR1 and CDR2 are MNHEY and SVGAGI. The CDR3 spans 16 residues. The CDR3 protein is CASSSNSGTGYNEQFF. The CDR3 region has the DNA TGTGCCAGCAGTTCCAACTCCGGGACAGGGTACAATGAGCAGTTCTTC.

This chain uses TRBV7-2 with TRBJ2-5; 7 nucleotides match TRBD1. Germline lookup yields CDR1 SGHTA and CDR2 FQGNSA. The CDR3 loop spans 16 amino acids. V trimming: 5 bases; J trimming: 2 bases; junction bases outside the gene matches: 11. In DNA, the CDR3 is TGTGCCAGCAGCCCCACCGGGACAGTTCTACAAGAGACCCAGTACTTC. Residues: CASSPTGTVLQETQYF.

This clone came up a few times. The chain carries TRBV24-1 and TRBJ2-1, with 10 bases that match TRBD1. The CDR3 runs to 18 residues. Germline values: CDR1 KGHDR, CDR2 SFDVKD. The junction had 10 bases not matched to a gene; V was cut back by 3 bases and J by 3 bases. CDR3 DNA: TGTGCCACCAGTGATAAAGAGCCGGGACAGGGGTACTACAATGAGCAGTTCTTC. Amino acid sequence: CATSDKEPGQGYYNEQFF.

The chain joins TRBV7-2 to TRBJ2-7; D perhaps matches TRBD2 (5 bases). V dropped 5 bases and J dropped 2 bases, with 16 bases sitting between them. The CDR3 is made up of 15 amino acids. Germline V gene sequence: CDR1 SGHTA, CDR2 FQGNSA. CDR3 region: CASSQNSGSAYEQYF. The CDR3 DNA is TGTGCCAGCAGCCAAAATTCGGGGTCAGCCTACGAGCAGTACTTC.

The chain combines TRBV7-3 with TRBJ1-1; no definite D call. Trimming stripped 5 bases from V and 1 base from J, with 8 bases between. CDR1 is SGHTA and CDR2 is FQGTGA in the germline V gene. The CDR3 runs to 13 residues. Here the CDR3 reads CASSLLWNTEAFF. The CDR3 region has the DNA TGTGCCAGCAGCCTCCTGTGGAACACTGAAGCTTTCTTT. Drawing the rest from reference TRBV7-3 and TRBJ1-1, the complete variable domain is GAGVSQTPSNKVTEKGKYVELRCDPISGHTALYWYRQSLGQGPEFLIYFQGTGAADDSGLPNDRFFAVRPEGSVSTLKIQRTERGDSAVYLCASSLLWNTEAFFGQGTRLTVV.

The V gene is TRBV7-8, the J gene TRBJ2-7; TRBD2 matches 9 bases. Germline V gives CDR1 SGHVS, CDR2 FQNEAQ. The CDR3 totals 15 residues. The V segment lost 0 bases and the J segment 7 bases; nucleotides outside the gene matches: 7. The CDR3 nucleotides read TGTGCCAGCAGCTTAGCCCCGCGGGGGGGCAGTGAGCAGTACTTC. Amino acids: CASSLAPRGGSEQYF. The variable domain in full, completed from reference TRBV7-8 and TRBJ2-7, reads GAGVSQSPRYKVAKRGQDVALRCDPISGHVSLFWYQQALGQGPEFLTYFQNEAQLDKSGLPSDRFFAERPEGSVSTLKIQRTQQEDSAVYLCASSLAPRGGSEQYFGPGTRLTVT.

The V gene is TRBV5-1, the J gene TRBJ2-3; D is possibly TRBD2 (5 bases). V lost 7 bases and J 5 bases, leaving 14 bases between the germline ends. CDR1 is SGHRS and CDR2 is YFSETQ in the germline V gene. The CDR3 runs to 13 residues. CDR3 protein: CASAPGNLDTQYF. CDR3 nucleotide sequence: TGCGCCAGCGCACCGGGGAATTTAGATACGCAGTATTTT.

This rearrangement joins TRBV5-1 to TRBJ1-1, with D perhaps matching TRBD1 (6 bases). The CDR3 sequence is 13 residues long. V shed 3 bases and J shed 4 bases, with 10 bases lying between them. Germline-derived CDR1 and CDR2 are SGHRS and YFSETQ. CDR3 coding DNA: TGCGCCAGCAGCTCAGGGGAGATCACTGAAGCTTTCTTT. This gives the protein CASSSGEITEAFF.

This clone was seen once. The chain uses TRBV2 and TRBJ1-1; a possible D gene is TRBD1 (5 bases). CDR1 is SNHLY and CDR2 is FYNNEI in the germline V gene. The CDR3 runs to 14 residues. The ends were cut back, 2 bases at V and 3 bases at J, with 10 bases in the middle. CDR3 residues: CASSEQGRHTEAFF. CDR3 sequence (DNA): TGTGCCAGCAGTGAACAGGGTAGGCACACTGAAGCTTTCTTT.

The chain is built from TRBV9 and TRBJ2-7, with D possibly matching TRBD1 (5 bases). V shed 0 bases and J shed 2 bases, with 9 bases lying between them. The germline CDR1 and CDR2 sequences are SGDLS and YYNGEE. The CDR3 sequence is 14 residues long. This chain's CDR3 is CASSVEGVAYEQYF. Here the CDR3 DNA reads TGTGCCAGCAGCGTAGAAGGGGTAGCCTACGAGCAGTACTTC.

V usage is TRBV5-1 and J usage is TRBJ1-1; D not resolved. CDR3 length: 13 residues. Germline CDR1 reads SGHRS; CDR2 reads YFSETQ. V was trimmed by 5 bases and J by 1 base, leaving 9 bases between them. This CDR3 reads CASRQVGNTEAFF. The CDR3 bases are TGCGCCAGCAGGCAGGTGGGGAACACTGAAGCTTTCTTT.

The chain uses TRBV11-1 and TRBJ1-1, with 7 nucleotides matching TRBD1. In germline, CDR1 is SGHAT, CDR2 FQDESV (reference sequence). J gave up 4 bases and V 1 base, and 9 bases lay outside the gene matches. This CDR3 has 16 amino acids. In DNA form, the CDR3 reads TGTGCCAGCAGCTTAGATCTGTTGGCAGGGGGCACTGAAGCTTTCTTT. Its translation: CASSLDLLAGGTEAFF. The variable domain in full, completed from reference TRBV11-1 and TRBJ1-1, reads EAEVAQSPRYKITEKSQAVAFWCDPISGHATLYWYRQILGQGPELLVQFQDESVVDDSQLPKDRFSAERLKGVDSTLKIQPAELGDSAMYLCASSLDLLAGGTEAFFGQGTRLTVV.

V usage is TRBV11-2 and J usage is TRBJ2-7, with 8 bases fitting TRBD1. Germline V gene data show CDR1 as SGHAT and CDR2 as FQNNGV. This CDR3 is 13 amino acids long. V gave up 8 bases and J gave up 2 bases; unmatched junction bases: 5. CDR3 nucleotide sequence: TGTGCCAGCGGACAGGGTACTACCTACGAGCAGTACTTC. The encoded protein is CASGQGTTYEQYF.

The chain couples TRBV18 to TRBJ1-6, with no clear D. The CDR3 sequence is 15 residues long. Trimming removed 2 bases from V and 2 bases from J, with 7 bases in between. CDR1 and CDR2 from the germline V gene are KGHSH and LQKENI. CDR3 nucleotides: TGTGCCAGCTCACCAACGGAGACCTATAATTCACCCCTCCACTTT. Translation: CASSPTETYNSPLHF.

The rearrangement links TRBV5-1 to TRBJ2-1; 9 bases agree with TRBD1. The CDR3 extends over 15 amino acids. Germline lookup yields CDR1 SGHRS and CDR2 YFSETQ. Unmatched junction bases numbered 10, after V lost 3 bases and J lost 9 bases. CDR3 protein: CASSSGQGYTSEQFF. CDR3 DNA sequence: TGCGCCAGCAGCTCCGGACAGGGGTACACCAGTGAGCAGTTCTTC.

Only one count was recorded for this clone. CDR3 DNA sequence: TGCGCCAGCAGCCTGAGCCGGGACAAGGCCTACGAGCAGTACTTC. Translated, it gives CASSLSRDKAYEQYF. The genes are TRBV4-1 and TRBJ2-7; possible D gene TRBD1, 6 bases. The CDR3 has 15 residues. V was cut by 4 bases and J by 2 bases, with 15 bases left in between. CDR1 and CDR2 (germline): MGHRA, YSYEKL.

The chain recombines TRBV7-9 with TRBJ1-2; 8 nucleotides match TRBD1. CDR3 length: 16 amino acids. Germline V gene sequence: CDR1 SEHNR, CDR2 FQNEAQ (reference sequence). The ends lost 4 bases at V and 5 bases at J; junction bases unmatched: 12. The CDR3 DNA is TGTGCCAGCAGCTCCGAACCAGGGACAGGACTATATGGCTACACCTTC. Encoded protein: CASSSEPGTGLYGYTF.

The rearrangement links TRBV27 to TRBJ1-1, with D possibly being TRBD1 (6 bases). Germline-derived CDR1 and CDR2 are MNHEY and SMNVEV (reference sequence). The CDR3 totals 14 residues. V lost 4 bases and J lost 4, with 13 bases in between. CDR3 sequence reads: CASSSPGAATEAFF. In nucleotides, the CDR3 is TGTGCCAGCAGTTCGCCAGGGGCGGCCACTGAAGCTTTCTTT.

The gene calls are TRBV12-5 and TRBJ1-3; D gene unclear. CDR1 is LGHNT and CDR2 is FRNRAP in the germline V gene. Trimming cost V 1 base and J 0 bases, with 7 bases left between them. This CDR3 comprises 15 residues. The CDR3 nucleotides are TGTGCTAGTGGTTTGGCCCAATCCTCTGGAAACACCATATATTTT. Its protein is CASGLAQSSGNTIYF.

The CDR3 reads CASSRDFTEAFF. CDR3 nucleotides: TGTGCCAGCAGCAGGGACTTTACTGAAGCTTTCTTT. The chain joins TRBV12-3 or TRBV12-4 to TRBJ1-1; the D gene is possibly TRBD1 (5 bases). V dropped 6 bases and J dropped 5 bases, with 10 bases sitting between them. CDR3 size: 12 residues.

This clone was picked up one time. The chain recombines TRBV29-1 with TRBJ1-5, with TRBD1 matching 12 bases. V lost 7 bases to trimming and J lost 5 bases; unmatched junction nucleotides: 3. The CDR3 length is 13 residues. Germline values: CDR1 SQVTM, CDR2 ANQGSEA. The CDR3 nucleotides are TGCAGCGCCGGGACAGGGGGCTATCAGCCCCAGCATTTT. Translating gives CSAGTGGYQPQHF.

This chain uses TRBV5-1 with TRBJ1-2, with 8 positions matching TRBD1. Germline loops: CDR1 SGHRS, CDR2 YFSETQ. Losses at the gene ends were 2 bases for V and 1 base for J; bases not matched to a gene: 4. The CDR3 has 15 amino acids. CDR3 sequence (DNA): TGCGCCAGCAGCTTCGACAGGGGCGATAACTATGGCTACACCTTC. Protein product: CASSFDRGDNYGYTF.

The genes are TRBV6-5 and TRBJ1-6; D unclear. The CDR3 contains 13 residues. Germline assignment: CDR1 MNHEY and CDR2 SVGAGI. Trimming took 2 bases from V and 11 from J, leaving 10 bases between them. Here the CDR3 DNA reads TGTGCCAGCAGTTACCGATCGGTGGCACCCCTCCACTTT. This sequence encodes CASSYRSVAPLHF.

The V and J genes are TRBV6-6 and TRBJ2-7; D is ambiguous. Germline-derived CDR1 and CDR2 are MNHNY and SVGAGI (reference sequence). The CDR3 has 14 residues. V was shortened by 2 bases and J by 3 bases, with 11 bases between the two germline ends. The CDR3 sequence: CASSYVPTYYEQYF. The CDR3 nucleotides are TGTGCCAGCAGTTACGTCCCAACCTACTACGAGCAGTACTTC.